This TCR beta chain originates from a study of blood T cell repertoires in COVID-19. For the study at large: Samples representing acute and convalescent COVID-19 were sourced from the United States, Italy and Spain.

Measured with immunoSEQ multiplex PCR; TCRdb has only the in-frame clones, and not every one. Among about 300,000 clones listed, about 90% were seen once. Participant age was roughly 18 to 90 years, and participants resided in approximately 24 US areas. Which cohort a participant joined came from the clinical history participants gave. In germline, CDR1 is KGHSH, CDR2 LQKENI. V shed 3 bases, J shed 4 bases, and the junction held 16 bases outside the gene matches. The CDR3 is 18 amino acids. Sequences were obtained from PBMCs or T cells enriched from blood (not recorded which). The origin of this receptor is a woman in her thirties who had recovered from COVID-19. The chain has TRBV18 and TRBJ1-1; 8 bases map to TRBD1. CDR3 loop: CASSPLGRTGRGTTEAFF. The CDR3 bases are TGTGCCAGCTCACCGCTCGGTAGGACAGGGCGGGGAACCACTGAAGCTTTCTTT.